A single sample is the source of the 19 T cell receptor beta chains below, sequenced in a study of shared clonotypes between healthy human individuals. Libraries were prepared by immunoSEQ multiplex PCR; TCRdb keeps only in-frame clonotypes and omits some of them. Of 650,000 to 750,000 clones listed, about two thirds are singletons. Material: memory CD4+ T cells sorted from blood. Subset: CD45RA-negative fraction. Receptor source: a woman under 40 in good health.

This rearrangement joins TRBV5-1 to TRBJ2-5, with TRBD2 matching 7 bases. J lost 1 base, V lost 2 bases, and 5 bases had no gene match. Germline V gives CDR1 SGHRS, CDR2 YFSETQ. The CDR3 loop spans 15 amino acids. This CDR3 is CASSFAGASQETQYF. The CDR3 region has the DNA TGCGCCAGCAGCTTTGCGGGAGCGAGCCAAGAGACCCAGTACTTC. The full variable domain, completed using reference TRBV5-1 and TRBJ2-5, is KAGVTQTPRYLIKTRGQQVTLSCSPISGHRSVSWYQQTPGQGLQFLFEYFSETQRNKGNFPGRFSGRQFSNSRSEMNVSTLELGDSALYLCASSFAGASQETQYFGPGTRLLVL.

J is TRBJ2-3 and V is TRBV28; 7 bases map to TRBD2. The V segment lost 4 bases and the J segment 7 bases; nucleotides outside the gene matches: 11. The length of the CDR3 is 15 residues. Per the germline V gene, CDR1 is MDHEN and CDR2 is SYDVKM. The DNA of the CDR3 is TGTGCCAGCAGTTATCCAAGCGGGAATTCAAATACGCAGTATTTT. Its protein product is CASSYPSGNSNTQYF.

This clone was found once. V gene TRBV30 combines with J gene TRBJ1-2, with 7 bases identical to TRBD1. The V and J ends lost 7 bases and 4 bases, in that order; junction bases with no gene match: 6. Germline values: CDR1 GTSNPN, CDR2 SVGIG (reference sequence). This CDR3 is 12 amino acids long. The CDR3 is CALQGSGYGYTF. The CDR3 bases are TGTGCCTTACAGGGGTCTGGCTATGGCTACACCTTC.

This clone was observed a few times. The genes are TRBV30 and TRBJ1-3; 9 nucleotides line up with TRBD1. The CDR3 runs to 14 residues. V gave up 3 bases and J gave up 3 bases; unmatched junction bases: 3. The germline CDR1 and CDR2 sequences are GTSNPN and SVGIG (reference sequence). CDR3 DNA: TGTGCCTGGAGGGGACAGGGAATTGGAAACACCATATATTTT. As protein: CAWRGQGIGNTIYF. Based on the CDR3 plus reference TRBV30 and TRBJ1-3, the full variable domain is SQTIHQWPATLVQPVGSPLSLECTVEGTSNPNLYWYRQAAGRGLQLLFYSVGIGQISSEVPQNLSASRPQDRQFILSSKKLLLSDSGFYLCAWRGQGIGNTIYFGEGSWLTVV.

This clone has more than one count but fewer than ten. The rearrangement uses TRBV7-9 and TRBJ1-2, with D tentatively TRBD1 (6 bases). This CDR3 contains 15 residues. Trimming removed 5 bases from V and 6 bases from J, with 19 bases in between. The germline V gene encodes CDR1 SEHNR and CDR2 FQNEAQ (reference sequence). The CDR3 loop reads CASSLPLGRGDGYTF. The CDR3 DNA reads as TGTGCCAGCAGCCTACCTCTGGGCAGGGGTGATGGCTACACCTTC.

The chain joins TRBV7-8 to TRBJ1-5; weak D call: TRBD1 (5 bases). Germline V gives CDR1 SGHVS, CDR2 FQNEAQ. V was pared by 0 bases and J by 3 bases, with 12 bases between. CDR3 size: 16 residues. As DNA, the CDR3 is TGTGCCAGCAGCTTAGCGCCGCCAGGGCCCAATCAGCCCCAGCATTTT. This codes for CASSLAPPGPNQPQHF.

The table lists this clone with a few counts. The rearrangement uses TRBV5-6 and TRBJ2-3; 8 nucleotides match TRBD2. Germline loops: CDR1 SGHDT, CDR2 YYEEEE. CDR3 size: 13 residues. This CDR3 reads CATRGLGADTQYF. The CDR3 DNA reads TGTGCTACCCGGGGACTAGGGGCAGATACGCAGTATTTT.

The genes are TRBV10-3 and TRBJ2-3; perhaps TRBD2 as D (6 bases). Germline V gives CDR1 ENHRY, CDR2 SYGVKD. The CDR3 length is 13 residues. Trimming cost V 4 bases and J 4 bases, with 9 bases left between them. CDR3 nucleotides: TGTGCCATCAGTGTCGGGAGCGCAGATACGCAGTATTTT. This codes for CAISVGSADTQYF.

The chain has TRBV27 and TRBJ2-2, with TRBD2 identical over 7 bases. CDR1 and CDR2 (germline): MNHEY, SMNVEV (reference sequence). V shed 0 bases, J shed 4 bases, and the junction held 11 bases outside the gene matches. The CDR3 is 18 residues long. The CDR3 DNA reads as TGTGCCAGCAGTTTATCGAGGGTAGCGGGTATTCCCACCGGGGAGCTGTTTTTT. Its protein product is CASSLSRVAGIPTGELFF.

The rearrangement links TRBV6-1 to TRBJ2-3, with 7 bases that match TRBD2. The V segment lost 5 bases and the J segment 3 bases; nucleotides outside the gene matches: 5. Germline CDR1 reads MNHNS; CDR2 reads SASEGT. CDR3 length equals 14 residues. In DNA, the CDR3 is TGTGCCAGCAGTAGAGGGGAGGGGACAGATACGCAGTATTTT. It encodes CASSRGEGTDTQYF.

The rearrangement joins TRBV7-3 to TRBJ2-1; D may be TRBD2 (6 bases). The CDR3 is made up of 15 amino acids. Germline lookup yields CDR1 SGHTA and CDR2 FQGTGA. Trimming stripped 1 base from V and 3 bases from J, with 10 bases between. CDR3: CASSLRDGGYNEQFF. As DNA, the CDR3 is TGTGCCAGCAGCTTAAGGGACGGGGGCTACAATGAGCAGTTCTTC.

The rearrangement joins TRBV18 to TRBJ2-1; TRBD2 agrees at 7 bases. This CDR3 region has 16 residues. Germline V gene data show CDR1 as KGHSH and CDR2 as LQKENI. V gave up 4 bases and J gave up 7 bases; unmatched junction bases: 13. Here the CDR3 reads CASSRERAGKANEQFF. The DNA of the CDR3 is TGTGCCAGCTCACGTGAGCGAGCGGGAAAGGCGAATGAGCAGTTCTTC.

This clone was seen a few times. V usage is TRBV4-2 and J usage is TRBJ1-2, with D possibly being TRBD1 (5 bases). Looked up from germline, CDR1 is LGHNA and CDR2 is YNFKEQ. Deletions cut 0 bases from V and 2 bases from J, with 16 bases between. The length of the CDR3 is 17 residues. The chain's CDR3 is CASSQDSGPEVNYGYTF. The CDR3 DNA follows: TGTGCCAGCAGCCAAGATTCGGGGCCAGAGGTAAACTATGGCTACACCTTC.

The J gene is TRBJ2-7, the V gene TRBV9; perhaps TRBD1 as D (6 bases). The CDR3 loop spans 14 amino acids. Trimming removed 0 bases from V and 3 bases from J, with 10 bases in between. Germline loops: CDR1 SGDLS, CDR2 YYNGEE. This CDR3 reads CASSVGQGYYEQYF. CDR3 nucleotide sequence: TGTGCCAGCAGCGTAGGTCAGGGGTACTACGAGCAGTACTTC.

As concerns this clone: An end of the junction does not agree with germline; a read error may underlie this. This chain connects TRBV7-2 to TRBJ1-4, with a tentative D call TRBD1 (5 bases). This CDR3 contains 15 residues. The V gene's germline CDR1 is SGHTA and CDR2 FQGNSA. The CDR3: CASSLAWTLEEKLFF. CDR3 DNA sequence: TGTGCCAGCAGCCTAGCTTGGACACTCGAGGAAAAACTGTTTTTT.

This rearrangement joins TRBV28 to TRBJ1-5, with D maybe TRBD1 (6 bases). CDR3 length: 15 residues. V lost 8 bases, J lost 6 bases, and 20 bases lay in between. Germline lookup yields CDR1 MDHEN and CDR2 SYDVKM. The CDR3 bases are TGTGCCAGCTCGAGTACAGGGATAGGGTTTCAGCCCCAGCATTTT. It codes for CASSSTGIGFQPQHF.

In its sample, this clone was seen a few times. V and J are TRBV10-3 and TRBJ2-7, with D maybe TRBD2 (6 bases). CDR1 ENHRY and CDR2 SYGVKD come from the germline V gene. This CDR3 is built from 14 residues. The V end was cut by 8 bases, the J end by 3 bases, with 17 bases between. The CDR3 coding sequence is TGTGCCATCGGCCCAGGTAGCGGACGCTACGAGCAGTACTTC. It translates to CAIGPGSGRYEQYF.

CDR3 in DNA: TGTGCCAGCAGCTTAATAGGGTATAGCAATCAGCCCCAGCATTTT. Translated, it gives CASSLIGYSNQPQHF. V usage is TRBV7-3 and J usage is TRBJ1-5; D unclear. The CDR3 totals 15 residues. V lost 1 base, J lost 0 bases, and 7 bases lay in between. CDR1 and CDR2 (germline): SGHTA, FQGTGA.

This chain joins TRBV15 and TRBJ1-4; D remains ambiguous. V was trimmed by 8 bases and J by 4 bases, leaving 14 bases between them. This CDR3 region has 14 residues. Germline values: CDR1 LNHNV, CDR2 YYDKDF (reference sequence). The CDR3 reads CATRDATGNEKLFF. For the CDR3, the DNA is TGTGCCACCCGAGACGCTACCGGTAATGAAAAACTGTTTTTT.